The T cell receptor beta chain described here comes from a study of T cell repertoires in cytomegalovirus infection. Study-wide background: CMV epitopes used comprised recently identified HLA-C-restricted ones and well-studied HLA-B-restricted ones. Both a matching HLA type and CMV infection were indicated by public TCR beta signatures.

A few counts support this clonotype. Antigen unknown. Study-wide findings and caveats: Summed frequency of shared TCR beta families picked out CMV carriers who also had the relevant HLA. Across the ex vivo response, the dominant clonotypes were HLA-C-restricted CMV-specific TCR beta clonotypes.

TCRdb called the reads again in MiXCR, with one record for every CDR3 protein. Among over 250,000 distinct CDR3 sequences listed, approximately 22% were seen once. Material: cultured PBMCs, obtained from culture after CMV antigen stimulation. This TCR came from a human donor in good health (CMV status not recorded). Some clones in this sample may be carry-over from other donors' samples.

CDR3: CASSLLADNQPQHF. Written as DNA, the CDR3 is TGTGCCAGCAGCTTGCTGGCCGACAATCAGCCCCAGCATTTT. The chain is built from TRBV5-5 and TRBJ1-5; D remains ambiguous. The CDR3 is 14 amino acids. Trimming shortened V by 1 base and J by 3 bases, and 8 bases separated the two germline ends. The germline CDR1 and CDR2 sequences are SGHKS and YYEKEE (reference sequence). Looking up the rest from reference TRBV5-5 and TRBJ1-5 gives the full variable domain: DAGVTQSPTHLIKTRGQQVTLRCSPISGHKSVSWYQQVLGQGPQFIFQYYEKEERGRGNFPDRFSARQFPNYSSELNVNALLLGDSALYLCASSLLADNQPQHFGDGTRLSIL.